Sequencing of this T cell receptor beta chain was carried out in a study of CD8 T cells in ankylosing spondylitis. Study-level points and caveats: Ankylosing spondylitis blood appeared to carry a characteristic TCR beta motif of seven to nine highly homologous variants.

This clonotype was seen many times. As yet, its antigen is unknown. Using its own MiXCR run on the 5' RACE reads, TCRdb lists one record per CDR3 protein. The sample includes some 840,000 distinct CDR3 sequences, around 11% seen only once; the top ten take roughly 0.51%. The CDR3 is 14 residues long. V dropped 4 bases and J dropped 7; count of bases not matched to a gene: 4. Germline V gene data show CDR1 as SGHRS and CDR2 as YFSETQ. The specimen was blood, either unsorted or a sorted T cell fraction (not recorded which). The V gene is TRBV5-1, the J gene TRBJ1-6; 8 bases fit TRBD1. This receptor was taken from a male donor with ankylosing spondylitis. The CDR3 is CASSRGQVNSPLHF. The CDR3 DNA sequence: TGCGCCAGCAGCCGGGGACAGGTCAATTCACCCCTCCACTTT.